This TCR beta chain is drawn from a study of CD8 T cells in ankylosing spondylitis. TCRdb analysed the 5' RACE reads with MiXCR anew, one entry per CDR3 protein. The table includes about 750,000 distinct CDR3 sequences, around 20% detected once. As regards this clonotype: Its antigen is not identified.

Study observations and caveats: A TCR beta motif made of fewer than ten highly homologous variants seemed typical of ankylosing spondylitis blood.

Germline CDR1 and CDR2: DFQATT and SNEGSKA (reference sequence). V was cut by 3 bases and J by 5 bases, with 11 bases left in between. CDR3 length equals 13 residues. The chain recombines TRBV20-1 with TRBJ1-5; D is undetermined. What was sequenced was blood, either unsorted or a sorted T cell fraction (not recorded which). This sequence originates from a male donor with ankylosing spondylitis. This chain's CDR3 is CSARMTLYQPQHF. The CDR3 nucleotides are TGCAGTGCTAGGATGACGCTCTATCAGCCCCAGCATTTT.